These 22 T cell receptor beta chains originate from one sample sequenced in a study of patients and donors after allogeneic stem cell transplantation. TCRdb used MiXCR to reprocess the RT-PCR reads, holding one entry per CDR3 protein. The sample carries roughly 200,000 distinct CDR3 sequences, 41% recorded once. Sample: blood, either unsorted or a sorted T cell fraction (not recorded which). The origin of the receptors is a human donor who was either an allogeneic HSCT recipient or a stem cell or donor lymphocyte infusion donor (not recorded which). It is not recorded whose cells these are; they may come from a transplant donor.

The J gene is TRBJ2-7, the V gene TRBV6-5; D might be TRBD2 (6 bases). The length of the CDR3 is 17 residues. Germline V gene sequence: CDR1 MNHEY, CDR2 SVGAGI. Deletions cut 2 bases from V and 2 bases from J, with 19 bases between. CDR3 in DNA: TGTGCCAGCAGTTACCTCGGAGGGGATTTGACCACCTACGAGCAGTACTTC. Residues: CASSYLGGDLTTYEQYF.

CDR3 protein: CASSDPPGINTEAFF. The CDR3 DNA is TGTGCCAGCAGCGACCCCCCGGGAATTAACACTGAAGCTTTCTTT. The chain has TRBV9 and TRBJ1-1; no clear D. V dropped 3 bases and J dropped 2 bases, with 14 bases sitting between them. The CDR3 spans 15 residues. The germline gives CDR1 SGDLS, CDR2 YYNGEE.

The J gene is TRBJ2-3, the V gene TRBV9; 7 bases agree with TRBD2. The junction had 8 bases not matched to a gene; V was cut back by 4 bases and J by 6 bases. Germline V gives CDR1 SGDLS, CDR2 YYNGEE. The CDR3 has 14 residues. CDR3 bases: TGTGCCAGCAGCCCCCCGGGGGGTTCGGATACGCAGTATTTT. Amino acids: CASSPPGGSDTQYF.

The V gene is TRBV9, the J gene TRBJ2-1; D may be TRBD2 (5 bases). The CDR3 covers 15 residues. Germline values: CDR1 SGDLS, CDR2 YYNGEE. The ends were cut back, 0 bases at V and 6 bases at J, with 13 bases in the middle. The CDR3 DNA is TGTGCCAGCAGCGTAGGATTTGGGAGCGGCAATGAGCAGTTCTTC. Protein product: CASSVGFGSGNEQFF.

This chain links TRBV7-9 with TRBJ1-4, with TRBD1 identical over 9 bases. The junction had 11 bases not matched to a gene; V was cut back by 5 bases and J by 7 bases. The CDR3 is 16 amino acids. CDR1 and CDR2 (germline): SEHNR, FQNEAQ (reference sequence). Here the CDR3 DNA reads TGTGCCAGCAGCCCACACTACCAGACAGGGGGTGAAAAACTGTTTTTT. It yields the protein CASSPHYQTGGEKLFF.

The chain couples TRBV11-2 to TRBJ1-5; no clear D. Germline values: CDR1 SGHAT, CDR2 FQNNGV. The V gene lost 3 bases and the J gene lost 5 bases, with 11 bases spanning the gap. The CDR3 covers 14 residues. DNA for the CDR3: TGTGCCAGCAGCTTGGGGATGGGAGATCAGCCCCAGCATTTT. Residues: CASSLGMGDQPQHF.

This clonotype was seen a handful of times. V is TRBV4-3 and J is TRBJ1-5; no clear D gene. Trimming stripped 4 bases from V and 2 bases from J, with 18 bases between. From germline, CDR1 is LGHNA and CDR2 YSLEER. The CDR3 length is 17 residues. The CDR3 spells CASSPRVAYRGNQPQHF. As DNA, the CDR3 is TGCGCCAGCAGCCCACGAGTGGCCTACCGGGGCAATCAGCCCCAGCATTTT.

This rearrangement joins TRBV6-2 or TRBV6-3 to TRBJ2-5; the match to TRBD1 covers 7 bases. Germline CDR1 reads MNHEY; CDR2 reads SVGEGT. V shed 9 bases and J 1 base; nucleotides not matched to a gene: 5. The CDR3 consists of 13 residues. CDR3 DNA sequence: TGTGCCAGTAGGGGGCAGGTCCAAGAGACCCAGTACTTC. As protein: CASRGQVQETQYF.

This CDR3 is CASSPYPGTGELFF. Written as DNA, the CDR3 is TGTGCCAGCAGCCCTTACCCGGGCACCGGGGAGCTGTTTTTT. This chain joins TRBV6-5 and TRBJ2-2; D ambiguous. CDR1 MNHEY and CDR2 SVGAGI come from the germline V gene. This CDR3 comprises 14 residues. Trimming removed 6 bases at V and 4 bases at J, with 12 bases between.

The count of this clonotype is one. The DNA of the CDR3 is TGTGCCAGCAGCTCAATTGACACCCGGGACAGGGGGCCTTATGGCTACACCTTC. As protein: CASSSIDTRDRGPYGYTF. The chain carries TRBV9 and TRBJ1-2; the match to TRBD1 covers 12 bases. V lost 4 bases, J lost 5 bases, and 15 bases stayed unmatched. CDR1 and CDR2 (germline): SGDLS, YYNGEE. The CDR3 length is 18 residues.

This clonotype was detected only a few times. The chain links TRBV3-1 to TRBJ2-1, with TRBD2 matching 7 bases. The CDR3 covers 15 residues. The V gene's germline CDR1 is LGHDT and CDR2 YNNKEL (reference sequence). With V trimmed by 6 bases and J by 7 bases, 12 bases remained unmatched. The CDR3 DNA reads TGTGCCAGCAGACCCGGACTAGTGGGTGGGAATGAGCAGTTCTTC. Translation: CASRPGLVGGNEQFF.

CDR3 nucleotides: TGTGCCAGCAGTTTTTATGACAGGGGGCTGGGTGGCTACACCTTC. The encoded protein is CASSFYDRGLGGYTF. The genes are TRBV12-3 or TRBV12-4 and TRBJ1-2; TRBD1 matches at 10 bases. V shed 3 bases and J 7 bases; nucleotides not matched to a gene: 8. The CDR3 is 15 amino acids.

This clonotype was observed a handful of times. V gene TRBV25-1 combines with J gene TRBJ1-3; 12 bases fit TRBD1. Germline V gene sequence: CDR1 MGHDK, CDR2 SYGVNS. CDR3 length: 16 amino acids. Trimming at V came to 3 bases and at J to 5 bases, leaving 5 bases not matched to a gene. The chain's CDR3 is CASSDPGQGARNTIYF. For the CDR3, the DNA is TGTGCCAGCAGTGATCCGGGACAGGGGGCGAGAAACACCATATATTTT.

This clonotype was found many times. This CDR3 reads CSARPRLNTEAFF. Here the CDR3 DNA reads TGCAGTGCTAGACCGCGCCTGAACACTGAAGCTTTCTTT. J is TRBJ1-1 and V is TRBV20-1; D is unclear. CDR3 size: 13 residues. CDR1 and CDR2 (germline): DFQATT, SNEGSKA (reference sequence). V was cut by 2 bases and J by 0 bases, with 7 bases left in between.

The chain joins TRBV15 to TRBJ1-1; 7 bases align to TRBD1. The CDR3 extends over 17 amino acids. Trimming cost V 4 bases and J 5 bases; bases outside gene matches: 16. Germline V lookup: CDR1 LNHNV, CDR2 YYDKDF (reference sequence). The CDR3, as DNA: TGTGCCACCAGCAAGCGGACGGGAAGGGGGCGGAATACTGAAGCTTTCTTT. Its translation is CATSKRTGRGRNTEAFF.

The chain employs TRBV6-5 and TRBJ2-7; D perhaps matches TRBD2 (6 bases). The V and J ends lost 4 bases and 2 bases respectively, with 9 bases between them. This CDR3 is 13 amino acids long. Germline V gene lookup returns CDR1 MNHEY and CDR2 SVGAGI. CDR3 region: CASSSGLPYEQYF. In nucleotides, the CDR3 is TGTGCCAGCAGTTCGGGACTCCCCTACGAGCAGTACTTC.

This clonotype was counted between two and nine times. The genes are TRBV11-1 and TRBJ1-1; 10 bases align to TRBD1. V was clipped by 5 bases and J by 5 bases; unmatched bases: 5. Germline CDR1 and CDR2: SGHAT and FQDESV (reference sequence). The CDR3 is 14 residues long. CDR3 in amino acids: CASSRDRGGTEAFF. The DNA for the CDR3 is TGTGCCAGCAGCCGGGACAGGGGAGGAACTGAAGCTTTCTTT.

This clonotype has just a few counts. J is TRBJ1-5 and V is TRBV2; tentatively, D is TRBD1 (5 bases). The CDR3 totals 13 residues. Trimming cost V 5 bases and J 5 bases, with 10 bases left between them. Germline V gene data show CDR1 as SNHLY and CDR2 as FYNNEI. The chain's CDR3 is CASSSTVDQPQHF. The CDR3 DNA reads TGTGCCAGCAGTTCGACAGTGGATCAGCCCCAGCATTTT.

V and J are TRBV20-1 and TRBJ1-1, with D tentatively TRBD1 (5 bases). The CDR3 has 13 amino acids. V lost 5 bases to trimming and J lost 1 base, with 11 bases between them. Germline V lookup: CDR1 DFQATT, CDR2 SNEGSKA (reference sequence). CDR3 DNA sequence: TGCAGTGCTCAGAGGGGTGGGAACACTGAAGCTTTCTTT. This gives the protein CSAQRGGNTEAFF.

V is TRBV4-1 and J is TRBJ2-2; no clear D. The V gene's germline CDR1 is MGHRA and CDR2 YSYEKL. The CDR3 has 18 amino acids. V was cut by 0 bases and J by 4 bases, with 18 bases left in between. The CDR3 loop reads CASSQEGAGGVGTGELFF. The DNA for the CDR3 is TGCGCCAGCAGCCAAGAAGGTGCTGGCGGTGTGGGCACCGGGGAGCTGTTTTTT.

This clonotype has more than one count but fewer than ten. The CDR3 sequence is CASSQKPNTEAFF. CDR3 in DNA: TGTGCCAGCAGCCAGAAGCCGAACACTGAAGCTTTCTTT. This sequence joins TRBV4-2 and TRBJ1-1, with unresolved D. V was cut by 3 bases and J by 1 base, with 6 bases left in between. The germline V gene encodes CDR1 LGHNA and CDR2 YNFKEQ. The CDR3 totals 13 residues.

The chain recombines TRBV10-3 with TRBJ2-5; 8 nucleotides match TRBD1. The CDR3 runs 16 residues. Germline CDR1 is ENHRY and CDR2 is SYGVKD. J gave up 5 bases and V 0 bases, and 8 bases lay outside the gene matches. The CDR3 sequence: CAISESLGQGTETQYF. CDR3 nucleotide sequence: TGTGCCATCAGTGAGTCTCTAGGACAGGGTACCGAGACCCAGTACTTC.